A selection of T cell receptor beta chains follows, all from one sample in a study of T cells in Graves' hyperthyroidism and ophthalmopathy. TCRdb called the multiplex PCR reads again in MiXCR, with one record for every CDR3 protein. The data hold almost 500,000 distinct CDR3 sequences, with roughly 22% observed a single time. The sequencing input was blood. These receptor sequences come from a woman in her 70s with Graves' ophthalmopathy. CDR3s include the opening cysteine and the closing phenylalanine or tryptophan. D genes are given only for firm matches. Not every row has a clone size; where given, it reads once, few, many or a size class.

d_gene	v_gene	abundance	j_gene	CDR3nt	CDR3aa
TRBD2	TRBV20-1	.	TRBJ2-2	TGCAGTGCTAGAGCGGGAGGGGACGGGGAGCTGTTTTTT	CSARAGGDGELFF
.	TRBV20-1	.	TRBJ1-5	TGCAGTGCTAGAGTTTGGTTAGGCGGTTCGGGTAGGGATCAGCCCCAGCATTTT	CSARVWLGGSGRDQPQHF
.	TRBV20-1	.	TRBJ1-5	TGCAGTGCCCGGGAGTTCCCGCGGTCCAATCAGCCCCAGCATTTT	CSAREFPRSNQPQHF
.	TRBV7-9	few	TRBJ1-1	TGTGCCAGCAGCTTGATCCGGGACACCACTGAAGCTTTCTTT	CASSLIRDTTEAFF
TRBD2	TRBV20-1	.	TRBJ2-7	TGCAGTGCTGGGTACCGGACTAGCGGGAGACACTACGAGCAGTACTTC	CSAGYRTSGRHYEQYF
.	TRBV6-2/TRBV6-3	few	TRBJ1-5	TGTGCCAGCAGTTACTCCCGGGGGCGGAACGATTATCAGCCCCAGCATTTT	CASSYSRGRNDYQPQHF
.	TRBV19	.	TRBJ1-5	TGTGCCAGTAGGAGGGGATCTGGCAATCAGCCCCAGCATTTT	CASRRGSGNQPQHF
.	TRBV2	.	TRBJ2-3	TGTGCCAGTTACGAGCCTGATTTCCCGGGACCCCCAGGGCGTAACACAGATACGCAGTATTTT	CASYEPDFPGPPGRNTDTQYF
TRBD1	TRBV4-1	.	TRBJ2-4	TGCGCCAGCAGCCAGGACAGGGGAGGCAAAAACATTCAGTACTTC	CASSQDRGGKNIQYF
.	TRBV10-3	.	TRBJ1-2	TGTGCCATCAGTAATTCCGGGACTGTAGCTGGCTACACCTTC	CAISNSGTVAGYTF
.	TRBV7-8	many	TRBJ2-2	TGTGCCAGCAGCTTGAGGAGGTGGAACACCGGGGAGCTGTTTTTT	CASSLRRWNTGELFF
TRBD1	TRBV19	few	TRBJ2-1	TGTGCCAGTACCTACAGGGGGACCCTTTTGAATGAGCAGTTCTTC	CASTYRGTLLNEQFF
TRBD1	TRBV6-2/TRBV6-3	.	TRBJ2-7	TGTGCCAGTCGGAGACAGGGGGCACCCTACGAGCAGTACTTC	CASRRQGAPYEQYF
TRBD1	TRBV12-3/TRBV12-4	.	TRBJ2-6	TGTGCCAGCAGTTCGCGGACAGGGGAATCCAACGTCCTGACTTTC	CASSSRTGESNVLTF
.	TRBV5-4	.	TRBJ2-1	TGTGCCAGCAGCTTGGTCCCTGGGGATGAGCAGTTCTTC	CASSLVPGDEQFF
TRBD1	TRBV28	.	TRBJ1-2	TGTGCCAGCAGGCCGACAGGGCATGGCTACACCTTC	CASRPTGHGYTF
.	TRBV5-1	.	TRBJ1-4	TGCGCCAGCAGCACCGCTGGGGGTAGGGAAAAACTGTTTTTT	CASSTAGGREKLFF
.	TRBV28	many	TRBJ2-4	TGTGCCAGCAGTCCCAGGGGAGTCAAAAACATTCAGTACTTC	CASSPRGVKNIQYF
.	TRBV19	.	TRBJ2-3	TGTGCCAGTAGTAGGGTTGCAGATACGCAGTATTTT	CASSRVADTQYF
.	TRBV5-1	.	TRBJ2-7	TGCGCCAGCAGCTTGACTAGCATGTACGAGCAGTACTTC	CASSLTSMYEQYF
TRBD1	TRBV6-9	.	TRBJ1-2	TGTGCCAGCAGTTACAAGGCAGGGGGCTCGAACTATGGCTACACCTTC	CASSYKAGGSNYGYTF